The sequence of this T cell receptor (beta chain) was determined in a study of immune evolution from preneoplasia to lung adenocarcinoma. The study's findings and limits: Top clone share appeared to fall from AAH through AIS, MIA, adenocarcinoma.

In the case of this clone: Its antigen is still unknown.

TCRdb's copy holds only in-frame clones and misses some; the assay was immunoSEQ multiplex PCR. In the table there are approximately 7,500 clones, 79% of which are singletons. Patients had resection in Japan or China between 2014 and 2017. Two lung cancer pathologists independently confirmed each histologic diagnosis. Nucleic acids came from premalignant or tumor cells enriched by macro-dissection. J gave up 1 base and V 2 bases, and 5 bases lay outside the gene matches. The CDR3 runs to 15 residues. CDR1 MNHNS and CDR2 SASEGT come from the germline V gene. This clonotype originated in a person aged 35-50 years with lung adenocarcinoma. The sample taken for sequencing was FFPE invasive lung adenocarcinoma tissue. This chain joins TRBV6-1 and TRBJ2-7, with TRBD1 matching over 7 bases. This CDR3 is CASSEMRGPSYEQYF. DNA of the CDR3: TGTGCCAGCAGTGAAATGAGGGGGCCTTCCTACGAGCAGTACTTC.